The clone carrying this T cell receptor (beta chain) appeared a single time. The data are from a study of blood T cell repertoires in COVID-19. For the study at large: Spain, Italy and the United States supplied samples that represented acute and convalescent COVID-19. PBMCs, B-cell-depleted T cells, or T cells were the source of the cDNA or gDNA that made up the material.

CDR3 length: 14 amino acids. Deletions cut 1 base from V and 2 bases from J, with 8 bases between. The V gene's germline CDR1 is SGHAT and CDR2 FQNNGV. Method: immunoSEQ multiplex PCR; TCRdb's copy keeps in-frame clones and lacks some. The data contain around 300,000 clones, approximately 90% of them singletons. The J gene is TRBJ1-2, the V gene TRBV11-2; D is ambiguous. This receptor was taken from a woman under 30 who had recovered from COVID-19. The sample comprised PBMCs or T cells enriched from blood (not recorded which). The CDR3 sequence: CASSLGRGNYGYTF. Written as DNA, the CDR3 is TGTGCCAGCAGCTTAGGCCGGGGAAACTATGGCTACACCTTC.